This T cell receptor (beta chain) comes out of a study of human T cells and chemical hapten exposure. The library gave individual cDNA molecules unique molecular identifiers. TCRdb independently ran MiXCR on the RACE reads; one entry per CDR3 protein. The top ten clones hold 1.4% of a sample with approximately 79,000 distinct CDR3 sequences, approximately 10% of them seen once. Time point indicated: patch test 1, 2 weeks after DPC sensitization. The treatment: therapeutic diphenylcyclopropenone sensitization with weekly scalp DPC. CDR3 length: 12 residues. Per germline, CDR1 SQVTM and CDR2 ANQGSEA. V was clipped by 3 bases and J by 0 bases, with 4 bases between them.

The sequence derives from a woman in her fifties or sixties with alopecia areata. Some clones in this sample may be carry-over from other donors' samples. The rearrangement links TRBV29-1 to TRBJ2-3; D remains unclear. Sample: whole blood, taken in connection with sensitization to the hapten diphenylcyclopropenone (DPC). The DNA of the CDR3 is TGCAGCGTTGATGGGAGCACAGATACGCAGTATTTT. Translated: CSVDGSTDTQYF.